The count of the clone carrying this TCR beta chain is one. No antigen is known for it. Libraries were prepared by immunoSEQ multiplex PCR; TCRdb keeps only in-frame clonotypes and omits some of them. The sample contains approximately 20,000 clones, 70% to 80% of which appear only once. This sample is part of a study of early stage breast cancer tumors. Study findings and constraints: Most shared enriched TCRB sequences were commonly generated ones. Unsorted bulk genomic DNA sequencing lacked pairing and functional marker data.

Germline V gene lookup returns CDR1 MNHEY and CDR2 SVGAGI. Between the trimmed V and J ends, which lost 5 bases and 5 bases, there was a span of 10 bases. The length of the CDR3 is 12 residues. Sequencing used blood. This sequence was found in a person between 55 and 69 years old with breast cancer. The chain combines TRBV6-5 with TRBJ2-7; no reliable D call. CDR3 coding DNA: TGTGCCAGCAGTACCAGCCTCCACGAGCAGTACTTC. It is translated as CASSTSLHEQYF.